A selection of T cell receptor beta chains follows, all from one sample in a study of T-cell reconstitution after alpha-beta-depleted transplantation in children. TCRdb re-called the PCR reads through MiXCR, storing one row per CDR3 protein. The sample lists a few hundred thousand distinct CDR3 sequences, 10% occurring once. The sample consisted of PBMCs, taken before TCRalphabeta/CD19-depleted stem cell transplant. These receptors came from a boy less than two years old with acute myeloid leukemia, due to receive a stem cell transplant. The CDR3 runs from the conserved cysteine through the conserved F or W. D genes are given only for firm matches. Expanded clones are given a class, and other clones once, few, many or no size at all.

cdr3_length d_call j_call v_call clone_size cdr3_nt cdr3_aa
15 . TRBJ1-2 TRBV20-1 many TGCAGTTTAAGTGAGGGCGGCAGGGAATCATATGGCTACACCTTC CSLSEGGRESYGYTF
15 TRBD1 TRBJ2-7 TRBV4-1 many TGCGCCAGCAGCCAAGGGACAGGGGTTTACTACGAGCAGTACTTC CASSQGTGVYYEQYF
16 TRBD1 TRBJ2-7 TRBV28 . TGTGCCAGCAGTGGGACAGGGGGCGCCCGTAAGATCGAGCAGTACTTC CASSGTGGARKIEQYF
12 . TRBJ1-5 TRBV7-2 many TGTGCCAGCAGCCCTCGGGACGGGCCCCAGCATTTT CASSPRDGPQHF
16 . TRBJ2-3 TRBV6-4 many TGTGCCAGCAGTGAGGGCAGGGCTGCTAGCACAGATACGCAGTATTTT CASSEGRAASTDTQYF
15 . TRBJ1-5 TRBV12-3/TRBV12-4 many TGTGCCAGCAGTTTTGCACCTTCGGGAAATCAGCCCCAGCATTTT CASSFAPSGNQPQHF
15 TRBD1 TRBJ2-7 TRBV28 many TGTGCCAGCAGCGAACCCGGGACAGGGCCCTACGAGCAGTACTTC CASSEPGTGPYEQYF
13 . TRBJ2-5 TRBV2 many TGTGCCAGCAAATCTAGCCTTCAAGAGACCCAGTACTTC CASKSSLQETQYF
15 TRBD1 TRBJ2-7 TRBV19 . TGTGCCAGTAGTATAGGGCAGGGGGCGATTTACGAGCAGTACTTC CASSIGQGAIYEQYF
16 . TRBJ2-1 TRBV24-1 many TGTGCCACCAGTGATTATACGGATAAAGCCTACAATGAGCAGTTCTTC CATSDYTDKAYNEQFF
13 TRBD1 TRBJ2-7 TRBV20-1 few TGCAGTGCTAGCAGGGACAGGGGTGGGGAGCAGTACTTC CSASRDRGGEQYF
14 . TRBJ2-7 TRBV9 many TGTGCCAGCAGCGTAGGTGGCTCACCCTACGAGCAGTACTTC CASSVGGSPYEQYF
14 TRBD2 TRBJ2-1 TRBV28 few TGTGCCAGCAGTATCGGGACTAGCCTCAATGAGCAGTTCTTC CASSIGTSLNEQFF
14 . TRBJ2-2 TRBV5-1 many TGCGCCAGCAGCTTTGGCGCCGACACCGGGGAGCTGTTTTTT CASSFGADTGELFF
11 . TRBJ1-1 TRBV5-1 many TGCGCCAGCAGCGAAGGGAGAGAAGCTTTCTTT CASSEGREAFF
20 TRBD2 TRBJ2-1 TRBV9 . TGTGCCAGCAGCGTAGGGACTAGCGGGGGGTCCCAAAGCTCCTACAATGAGCAGTTCTTC CASSVGTSGGSQSSYNEQFF
13 . TRBJ1-5 TRBV6-5 many TGTGCCAGCAGATATGGAGAAGGTCAGCCCCAGCATTTT CASRYGEGQPQHF
13 . TRBJ2-1 TRBV7-2 many TGTGCCAGCAGTTGGGACCATTACAATGAGCAGTTCTTC CASSWDHYNEQFF
15 TRBD1 TRBJ2-7 TRBV27 many TGTGCCAGCAGTAGAGGGGACAGGGGGCTCTACGAGCAGTACTTC CASSRGDRGLYEQYF
14 TRBD2 TRBJ2-7 TRBV5-5 many TGTGCCAGCAGCTTCGGAGGACAGCGGGGGGAGCATTACTTC CASSFGGQRGEHYF
14 . TRBJ2-2 TRBV7-9 many TGTGCCAGCAGCTTCCCTACGAACACCGGGGAGCTGTTTTTT CASSFPTNTGELFF
17 TRBD2 TRBJ2-1 TRBV3-1 many TGTGCCAGCAGCCAAGCTCCAGGGACTAGCGGGGGCAATGAGCAGTTCTTC CASSQAPGTSGGNEQFF
13 . TRBJ1-5 TRBV30 . TGTGCCTGGGGTCTGGGGGGCCCTCAGCCCCAGCATTTT CAWGLGGPQPQHF
14 . TRBJ2-5 TRBV7-9 many TGTGCCAGCAGCTTTCGACGGCCTGCTGGGACCCAGTACTTC CASSFRRPAGTQYF
15 . TRBJ2-1 TRBV7-9 many TGTGCCAGCAGCTTAGACGGAATGTACTACAATGAGCAGTTCTTC CASSLDGMYYNEQFF
15 . TRBJ2-3 TRBV27 many TGTGCCAGCGGACCACAGGAATCGGGCACAGATACGCAGTATTTT CASGPQESGTDTQYF
14 TRBD1 TRBJ2-7 TRBV27 many TGTGCCAGCAGTTTCGGACAGGGGTCCCACGAGCAGTACTTC CASSFGQGSHEQYF
15 . TRBJ1-1 TRBV28 many TGTGCCAGCAGTTTATTTTTAGGGGGGGGGACTGAAGCTTTCTTT CASSLFLGGGTEAFF
17 TRBD1 TRBJ2-1 TRBV13 few TGTGCCAGCAGCTTAATTATCCGGCGACAGGGATACAATGAGCAGTTCTTC CASSLIIRRQGYNEQFF
16 TRBD1 TRBJ1-1 TRBV7-9 many TGTGCCAGCAGCTTAGGACAGGGGAGAAGCTCCTTTGAAGCTTTCTTT CASSLGQGRSSFEAFF
15 . TRBJ2-1 TRBV5-1 many TGCGCCAGCAGCTGGACAGATCGGGCCTACAATGAGCAGTTCTTC CASSWTDRAYNEQFF
16 TRBD1 TRBJ2-5 TRBV28 many TGTGCCAGCAGTCAGACCGGGACAGGGGTATTTGGGGCCCAGTACTTC CASSQTGTGVFGAQYF
17 TRBD2 TRBJ2-5 TRBV10-3 many TGTGCCATCAGTGAGGCAACCTCACTAGCGGGAGCAGAGACCCAGTACTTC CAISEATSLAGAETQYF
15 TRBD2 TRBJ2-7 TRBV27 many TGTGCCAGCCGAACCGTAGCGGGAATCTCCTACGAGCAGTACTTC CASRTVAGISYEQYF
14 . TRBJ2-2 TRBV5-1 many TGCGCCAGCAGCTCCGCGGCCCACACCGGGGAGCTGTTTTTT CASSSAAHTGELFF
16 TRBD1 TRBJ2-2 TRBV7-2 many TGTGCCAGCAGCTTACACCCCGGGACAGTCAACGGGGAGCTGTTTTTT CASSLHPGTVNGELFF
12 . TRBJ2-1 TRBV5-1 many TGCGCCAGCAGCTTGGGGCGGAGTGAGCAGTTCTTC CASSLGRSEQFF
12 . TRBJ1-4 TRBV20-1 many TGCAGTGCTAGAGATCTCTTGGAAAAACTGTTTTTT CSARDLLEKLFF
14 . TRBJ2-1 TRBV11-2 . TGTGCCAGCAGCTTAATCCAGGGTAGGAATGAGCAGTTCTTC CASSLIQGRNEQFF
15 . TRBJ2-5 TRBV15 . TGTGCCACCAGCAGAGAAAGGGAGCGTCAAGAGACCCAGTACTTC CATSRERERQETQYF
11 . TRBJ2-7 TRBV5-1 many TGCGCCAGCGGTACCTCCTACGAGCAGTACTTC CASGTSYEQYF
14 . TRBJ2-5 TRBV12-3/TRBV12-4 many TGTGCCAGCAGTATACAGGGAGGGCAAGAGACCCAGTACTTC CASSIQGGQETQYF